This T cell receptor (beta chain) derives from a study of spatial heterogeneity in lung cancer. Study-wide context: The count of detected beta-chain sequences consistently exceeded that of alpha-chain sequences. Raw-read counts averaged over ten per unique TCR and UMI combination.

The CDR3 is made up of 15 amino acids. The V end was cut by 5 bases, the J end by 0 bases, with 8 bases between. CDR1 and CDR2 (germline): SGHTA, FQGNSA. TCRdb used MiXCR to reprocess the 5' RACE reads, holding one entry per CDR3 protein. The data hold 3,000 to 4,500 distinct CDR3 sequences, with around 9.4% observed a single time. Noted time point: sample taken at primary tumor resection. Donation came from some 72 patients with untreated early-stage non-small cell lung cancer. This clonotype is medium-sized in the sample. The chain uses TRBV7-2 and TRBJ2-6; D gene unclear. Sequenced material: normal lung tissue next to the tumor, taken at surgery. The sequence came from a female donor with early-stage non-small cell lung cancer. CDR3 bases: TGTGCCAGCAGCCCGTCCTACTCTGGGGCCAACGTCCTGACTTTC. This gives the protein CASSPSYSGANVLTF. The full variable domain, in which reference TRBV7-2 and TRBJ2-6 provide the parts outside the CDR3, is GAGVSQSPSNKVTEKGKDVELRCDPISGHTALYWYRQSLGQGLEFLIYFQGNSAPDKSGLPSDRFSAERTGGSVSTLTIQRTQQEDSAVYLCASSPSYSGANVLTFGAGSRLTVL.